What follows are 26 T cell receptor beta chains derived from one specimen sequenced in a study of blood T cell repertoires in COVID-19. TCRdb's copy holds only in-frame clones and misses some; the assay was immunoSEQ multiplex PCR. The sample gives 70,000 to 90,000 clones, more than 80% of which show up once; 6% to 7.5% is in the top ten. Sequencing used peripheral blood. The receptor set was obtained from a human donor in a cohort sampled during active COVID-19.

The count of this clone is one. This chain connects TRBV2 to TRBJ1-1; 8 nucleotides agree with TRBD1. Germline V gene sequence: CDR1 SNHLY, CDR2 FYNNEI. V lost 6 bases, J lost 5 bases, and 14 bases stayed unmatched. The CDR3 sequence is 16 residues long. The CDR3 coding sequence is TGTGCCAGCAGGCCTTCCAGGGGGCGGATGGGGACTGAAGCTTTCTTT. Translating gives CASRPSRGRMGTEAFF.

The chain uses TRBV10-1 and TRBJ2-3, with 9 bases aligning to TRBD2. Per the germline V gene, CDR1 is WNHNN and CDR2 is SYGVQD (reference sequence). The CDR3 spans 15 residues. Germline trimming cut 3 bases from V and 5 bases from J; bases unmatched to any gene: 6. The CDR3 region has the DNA TGCGCCAGCAGTGACGCGGGGGGGGCGGTAGATACGCAGTATTTT. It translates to CASSDAGGAVDTQYF.

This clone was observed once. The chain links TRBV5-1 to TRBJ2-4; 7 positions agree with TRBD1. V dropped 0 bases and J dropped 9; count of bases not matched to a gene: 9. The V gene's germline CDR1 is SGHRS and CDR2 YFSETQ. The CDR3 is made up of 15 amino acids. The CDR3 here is CASSLDRGDRGIQYF. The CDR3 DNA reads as TGCGCCAGCAGCTTGGACAGGGGCGATCGTGGCATTCAGTACTTC.

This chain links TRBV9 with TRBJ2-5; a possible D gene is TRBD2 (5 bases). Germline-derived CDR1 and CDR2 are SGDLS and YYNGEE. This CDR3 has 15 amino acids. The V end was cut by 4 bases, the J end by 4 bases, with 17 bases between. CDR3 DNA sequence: TGTGCCAGCAGCTCCCCCGGGGAGCGTGGAGAGACCCAGTACTTC. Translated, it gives CASSSPGERGETQYF.

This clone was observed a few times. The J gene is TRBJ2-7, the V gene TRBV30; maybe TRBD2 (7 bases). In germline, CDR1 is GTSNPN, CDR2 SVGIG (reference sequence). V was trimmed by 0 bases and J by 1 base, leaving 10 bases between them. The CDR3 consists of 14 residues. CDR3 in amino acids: CAWSVQGGSYEQYF. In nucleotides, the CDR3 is TGTGCCTGGAGTGTACAGGGAGGGTCCTACGAGCAGTACTTC.

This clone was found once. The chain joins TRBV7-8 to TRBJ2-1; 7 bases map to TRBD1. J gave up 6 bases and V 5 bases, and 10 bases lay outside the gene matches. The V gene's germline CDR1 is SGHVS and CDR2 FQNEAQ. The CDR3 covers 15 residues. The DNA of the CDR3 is TGTGCCAGCAGCCCGCGGACAGGAACGACCAATGAGCAGTTCTTC. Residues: CASSPRTGTTNEQFF. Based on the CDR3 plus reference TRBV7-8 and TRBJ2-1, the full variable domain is GAGVSQSPRYKVAKRGQDVALRCDPISGHVSLFWYQQALGQGPEFLTYFQNEAQLDKSGLPSDRFFAERPEGSVSTLKIQRTQQEDSAVYLCASSPRTGTTNEQFFGPGTRLTVL.

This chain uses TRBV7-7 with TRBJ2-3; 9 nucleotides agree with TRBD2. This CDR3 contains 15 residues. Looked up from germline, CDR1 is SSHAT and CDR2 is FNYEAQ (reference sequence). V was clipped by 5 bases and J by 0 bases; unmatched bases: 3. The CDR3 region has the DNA TGTGCCAGCAGCCCTAGCGGGGACAGCACAGATACGCAGTATTTT. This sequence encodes CASSPSGDSTDTQYF.

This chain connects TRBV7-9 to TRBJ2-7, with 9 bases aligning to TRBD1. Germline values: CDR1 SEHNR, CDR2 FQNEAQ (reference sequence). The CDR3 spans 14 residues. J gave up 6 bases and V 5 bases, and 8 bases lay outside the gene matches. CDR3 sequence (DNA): TGTGCCAGCAGCCGCGGGGACAGGGTGGTCGAGCAGTACTTC. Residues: CASSRGDRVVEQYF. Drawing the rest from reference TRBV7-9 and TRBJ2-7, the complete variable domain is DTGVSQNPRHKITKRGQNVTFRCDPISEHNRLYWYRQTLGQGPEFLTYFQNEAQLEKSRLLSDRFSAERPKGSFSTLEIQRTEQGDSAMYLCASSRGDRVVEQYFGPGTRLTVT.

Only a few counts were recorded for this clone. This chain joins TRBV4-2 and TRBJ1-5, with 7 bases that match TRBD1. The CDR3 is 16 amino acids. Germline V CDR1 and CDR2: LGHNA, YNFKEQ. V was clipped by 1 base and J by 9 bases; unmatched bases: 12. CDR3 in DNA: TGTGCCAGCAGCCAAGGGGGACAGTCGGTCGGTGTGCCCCAGCATTTT. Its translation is CASSQGGQSVGVPQHF.

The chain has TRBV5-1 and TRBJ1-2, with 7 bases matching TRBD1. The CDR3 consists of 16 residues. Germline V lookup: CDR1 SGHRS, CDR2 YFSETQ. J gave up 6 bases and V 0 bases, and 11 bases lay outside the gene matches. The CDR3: CASSLEGGRQGNGYTF. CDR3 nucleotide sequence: TGCGCCAGCAGCTTGGAAGGGGGAAGACAGGGTAATGGCTACACCTTC.

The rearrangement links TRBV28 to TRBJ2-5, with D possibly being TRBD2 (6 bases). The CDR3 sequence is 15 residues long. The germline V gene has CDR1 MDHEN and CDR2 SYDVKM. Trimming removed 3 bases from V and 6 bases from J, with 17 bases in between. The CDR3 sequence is CASSFPRLGGKTQYF. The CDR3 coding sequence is TGTGCCAGCAGTTTCCCCCGACTGGGAGGAAAGACCCAGTACTTC.

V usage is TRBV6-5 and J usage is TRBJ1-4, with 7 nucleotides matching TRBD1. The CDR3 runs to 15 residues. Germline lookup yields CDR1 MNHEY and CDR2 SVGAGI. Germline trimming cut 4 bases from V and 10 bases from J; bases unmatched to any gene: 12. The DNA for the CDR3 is TGTGCCAGCAGTTTAAACAGGGGCGACGGGGGAAAACTGTTTTTT. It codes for CASSLNRGDGGKLFF.

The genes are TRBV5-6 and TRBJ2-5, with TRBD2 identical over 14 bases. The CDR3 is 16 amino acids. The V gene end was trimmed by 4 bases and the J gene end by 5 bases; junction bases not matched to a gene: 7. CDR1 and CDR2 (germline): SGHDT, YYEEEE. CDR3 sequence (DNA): TGTGCCAGCAGCCCCAGACTAGCGGGGGGGGTGGAGACCCAGTACTTC. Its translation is CASSPRLAGGVETQYF.

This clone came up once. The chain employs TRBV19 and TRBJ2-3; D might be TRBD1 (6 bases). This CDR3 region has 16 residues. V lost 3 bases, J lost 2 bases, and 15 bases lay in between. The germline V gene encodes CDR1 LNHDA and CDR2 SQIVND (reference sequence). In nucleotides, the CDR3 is TGTGCCAGTAGTATCGGGCAGGGGCCTACCACAGATACGCAGTATTTT. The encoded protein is CASSIGQGPTTDTQYF.

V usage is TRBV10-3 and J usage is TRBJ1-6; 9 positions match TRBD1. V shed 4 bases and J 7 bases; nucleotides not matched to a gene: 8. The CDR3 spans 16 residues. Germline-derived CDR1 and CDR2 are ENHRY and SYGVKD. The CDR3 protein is CAISGRGDRVNSPLHF. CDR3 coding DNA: TGTGCCATCAGTGGGCGCGGGGACAGGGTAAATTCACCCCTCCACTTT.

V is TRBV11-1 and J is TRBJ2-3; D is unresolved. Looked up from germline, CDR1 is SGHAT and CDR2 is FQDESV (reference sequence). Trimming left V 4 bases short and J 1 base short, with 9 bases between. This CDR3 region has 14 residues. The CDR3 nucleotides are TGTGCCAGCAGCTACGGTCGGGGCACAGATACGCAGTATTTT. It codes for CASSYGRGTDTQYF.

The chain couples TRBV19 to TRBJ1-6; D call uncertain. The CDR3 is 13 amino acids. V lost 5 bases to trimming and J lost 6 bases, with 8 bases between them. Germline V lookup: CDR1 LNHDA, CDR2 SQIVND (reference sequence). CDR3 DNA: TGTGCCAGTAGTTTCACAGCTAATTCACCCCTCCACTTT. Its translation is CASSFTANSPLHF.

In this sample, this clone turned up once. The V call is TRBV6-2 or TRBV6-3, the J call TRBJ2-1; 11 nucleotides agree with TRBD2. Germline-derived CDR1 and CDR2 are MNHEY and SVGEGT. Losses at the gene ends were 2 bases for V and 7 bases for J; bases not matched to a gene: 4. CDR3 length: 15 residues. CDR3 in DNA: TGTGCCAGCAGTTACGTAGCGGGGGGGTTGAATGAGCAGTTCTTC. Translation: CASSYVAGGLNEQFF.

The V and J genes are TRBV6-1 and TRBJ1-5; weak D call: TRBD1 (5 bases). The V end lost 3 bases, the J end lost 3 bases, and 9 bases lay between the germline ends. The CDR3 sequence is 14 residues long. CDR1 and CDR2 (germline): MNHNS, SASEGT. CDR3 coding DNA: TGTGCCAGCAGTGATAGGGGAACCAATCAGCCCCAGCATTTT. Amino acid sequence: CASSDRGTNQPQHF.

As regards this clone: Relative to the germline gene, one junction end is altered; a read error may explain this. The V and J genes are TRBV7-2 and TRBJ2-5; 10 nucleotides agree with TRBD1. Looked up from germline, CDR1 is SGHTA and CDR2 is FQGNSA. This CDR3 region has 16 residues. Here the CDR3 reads CASSLGKTGGVEGADF. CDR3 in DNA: TGTGCCAGCAGCTTGGGAAAGACAGGGGGCGTTGAGGGGGCCGACTTC.

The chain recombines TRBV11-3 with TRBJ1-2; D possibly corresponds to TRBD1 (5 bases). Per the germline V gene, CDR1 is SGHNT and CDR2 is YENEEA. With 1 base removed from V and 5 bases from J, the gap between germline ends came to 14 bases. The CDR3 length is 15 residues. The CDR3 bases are TGTGCCAGCAGCTTAGTAGGCCACAGGTGGTATGGCTACACCTTC. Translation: CASSLVGHRWYGYTF.

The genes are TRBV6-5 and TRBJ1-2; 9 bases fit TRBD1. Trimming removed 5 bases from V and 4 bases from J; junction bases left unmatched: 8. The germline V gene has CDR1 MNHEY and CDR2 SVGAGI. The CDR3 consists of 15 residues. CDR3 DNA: TGTGCCAGCAGTCCCATGGGACAGGGAATCTATGGCTACACCTTC. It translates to CASSPMGQGIYGYTF.

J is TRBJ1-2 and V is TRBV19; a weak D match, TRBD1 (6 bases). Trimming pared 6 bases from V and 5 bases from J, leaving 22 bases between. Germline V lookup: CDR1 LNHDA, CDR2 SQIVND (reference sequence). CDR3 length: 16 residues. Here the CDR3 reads CASSGTEGGRNYGYTF. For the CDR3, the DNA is TGTGCCAGTAGCGGGACGGAGGGGGGGCGCAATTATGGCTACACCTTC.

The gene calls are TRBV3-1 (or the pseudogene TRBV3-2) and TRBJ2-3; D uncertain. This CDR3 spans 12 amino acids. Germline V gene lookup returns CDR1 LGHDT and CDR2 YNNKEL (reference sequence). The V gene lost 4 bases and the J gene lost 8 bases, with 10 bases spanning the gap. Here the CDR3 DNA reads TGTGCCAGCAGCCCCAGGCTGGGTACGCAGTATTTT. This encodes CASSPRLGTQYF.

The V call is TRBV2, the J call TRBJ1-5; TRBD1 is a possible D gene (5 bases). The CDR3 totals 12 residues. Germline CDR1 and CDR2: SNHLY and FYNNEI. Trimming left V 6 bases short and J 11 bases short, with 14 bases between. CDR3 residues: CASRGLAPAQHF. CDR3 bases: TGTGCCAGCAGGGGGCTCGCGCCCGCCCAGCATTTT.

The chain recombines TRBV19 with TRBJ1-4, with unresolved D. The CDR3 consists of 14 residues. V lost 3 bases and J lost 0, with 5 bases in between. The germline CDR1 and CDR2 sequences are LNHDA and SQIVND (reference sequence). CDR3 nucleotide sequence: TGTGCCAGTAGTATGGCCGCAACTAATGAAAAACTGTTTTTT. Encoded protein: CASSMAATNEKLFF.